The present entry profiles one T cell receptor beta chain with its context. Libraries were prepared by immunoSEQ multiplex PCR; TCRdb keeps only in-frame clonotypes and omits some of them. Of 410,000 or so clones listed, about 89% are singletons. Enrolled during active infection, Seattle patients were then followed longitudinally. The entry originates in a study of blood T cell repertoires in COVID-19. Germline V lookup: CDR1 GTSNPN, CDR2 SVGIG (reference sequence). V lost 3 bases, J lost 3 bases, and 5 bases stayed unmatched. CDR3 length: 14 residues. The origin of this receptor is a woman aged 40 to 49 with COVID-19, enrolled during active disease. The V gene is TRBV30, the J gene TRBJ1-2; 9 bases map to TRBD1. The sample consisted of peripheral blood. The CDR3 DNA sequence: TGTGCCTGGAGGGGGGACAGGGTTGACTATGGCTACACCTTC. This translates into CAWRGDRVDYGYTF.